This record looks at one T cell receptor (beta chain) sequence and its context. Its antigen remains unidentified. Trimming removed 8 bases from V and 4 bases from J, with 17 bases in between. The CDR3 is made up of 14 amino acids. This entry comes from a study of T cell repertoires in cytomegalovirus infection. On the study more broadly: Recently identified HLA-C-restricted CMV epitopes were among the peptides used.

TCRdb used MiXCR to reprocess the reads, holding one entry per CDR3 protein. The sample carries about 360,000 distinct CDR3 sequences, about 32% recorded once. The source is a human donor in good health (CMV status not recorded). Some clones in this sample may be carry-over from other donors' samples. This material consisted of cultured PBMCs, taken from culture after CMV antigen stimulation. This chain joins TRBV12-3 or TRBV12-4 and TRBJ1-2; D may be TRBD1 (6 bases). In DNA form, the CDR3 reads TGTGCCAGCGCGGACAGCCCTAATTCCTATGGCTACACCTTC. Amino acid sequence: CASADSPNSYGYTF.